The rows below give T cell receptor beta chains drawn from one sample of a study of cytomegalovirus exposure and HLA in healthy donors. Produced via immunoSEQ multiplex PCR; TCRdb's table is partial and in-frame only. Among under 150,000 clones listed, roughly four fifths were seen once. Sequencing was carried out using PBMCs. Receptors originate from a woman between 18 and 29 years old in good health and CMV-seronegative. The CDR3 runs from the conserved cysteine through the conserved F or W. The order of the fields is J gene, clone size, D gene, V gene, CDR3 protein, CDR3 DNA. The D gene is left open where the match is weak. The size entry is marked missing in some rows and otherwise reads once, few, many or a size class.

TRBJ2-7,NA,TRBD2,TRBV7-2,CASSPAGGDEQYF,TGTGCCAGCAGCCCGGCGGGGGGCGACGAGCAGTACTTC
TRBJ1-5,NA,NA,TRBV27,CASSLFRGKDQPQHF,TGTGCCAGCAGTTTATTTCGAGGCAAGGATCAGCCCCAGCATTTT
TRBJ1-1,NA,TRBD1,TRBV2,CASIRGENTEAFF,TGTGCCAGCATCAGGGGGGAGAACACTGAAGCTTTCTTT
TRBJ2-3,NA,NA,TRBV4-2,CASSQDKWAQGDTQYF,TGTGCCAGCAGCCAAGATAAGTGGGCGCAAGGAGATACGCAGTATTTT
TRBJ1-4,few,NA,TRBV19,CASSLVLNEKLFF,TGTGCCAGTAGTCTAGTACTTAATGAAAAACTGTTTTTT
TRBJ2-2,once,TRBD2,TRBV30,CASRLAGNTGELFF,TGTGCCTCCCGACTAGCGGGGAACACCGGGGAGCTGTTTTTT
TRBJ1-2,NA,NA,TRBV2,CASSEGSVLGYTF,TGTGCCAGCAGTGAAGGGTCGGTCCTGGGCTACACCTTC
TRBJ2-3,NA,NA,TRBV5-1,CASGSRGGPDTQYF,TGCGCCAGCGGATCACGAGGGGGACCGGATACGCAGTATTTT
TRBJ1-6,NA,NA,TRBV5-1,CASSPAQGAGPFLSPLHF,TGCGCCAGCAGCCCGGCCCAGGGCGCGGGGCCTTTTCTCTCACCCCTCCACTTT
TRBJ1-1,NA,NA,TRBV28,CASSLGRAGEAFF,TGTGCCAGCAGTCTAGGGAGGGCAGGCGAAGCTTTCTTT
TRBJ2-2,NA,NA,TRBV27,CASSLHLALAGELFF,TGTGCCAGCAGTTTACACCTAGCGCTTGCCGGGGAGCTGTTTTTT
TRBJ1-5,once,NA,TRBV6-5,CASSLDSDQPQHF,TGTGCCAGCAGTCTAGACAGTGATCAGCCCCAGCATTTT
TRBJ1-2,NA,NA,TRBV2,CASSYRESYGYTF,TGTGCCAGCAGCTACAGGGAATCCTATGGCTACACCTTC
TRBJ1-3,NA,TRBD1,TRBV9,CASSPRGQGFRGNTIYF,TGTGCCAGCAGCCCGAGGGGACAGGGCTTTCGTGGAAACACCATATATTTT
TRBJ1-1,NA,NA,TRBV5-4,CASSLDLRGMNTEAFF,TGTGCCAGCAGCTTGGATTTGAGGGGGATGAACACTGAAGCTTTCTTT
TRBJ1-2,NA,TRBD1,TRBV6-6,CASSLGPGQGDYGYTF,TGTGCCAGCAGTTTAGGACCTGGACAGGGGGACTATGGCTACACCTTC
TRBJ1-1,NA,NA,TRBV4-1,CASSPGAILMNTEAFF,TGCGCCAGCAGTCCAGGTGCGATACTCATGAACACTGAAGCTTTCTTT
TRBJ2-5,NA,TRBD2,TRBV5-1,CASSSGLGGGEETQYF,TGCGCCAGCAGTTCCGGACTAGGTGGCGGGGAAGAGACCCAGTACTTC
TRBJ1-4,NA,NA,TRBV5-1,CASSLSSRAEKLFF,TGCGCCAGCAGCTTGTCGTCCAGGGCTGAAAAACTGTTTTTT
TRBJ1-3,NA,TRBD1,TRBV5-1,CASSLRTGPNSGNTIYF,TGCGCCAGCAGCCTCCGGACAGGCCCCAACTCTGGAAACACCATATATTTT
TRBJ1-6,NA,TRBD1,TRBV10-1,CASSSRGASYNSPLHF,TGCGCCAGCAGTAGCAGGGGGGCCTCCTATAATTCACCCCTCCACTTT
TRBJ1-1,once,NA,TRBV7-2,CASSLEFGWGDPEAFF,TGTGCCAGCAGCTTAGAATTTGGCTGGGGGGACCCTGAAGCTTTCTTT
TRBJ2-3,NA,TRBD1,TRBV7-9,CASSATGTGEADTQYF,TGTGCCAGCAGTGCTACCGGGACAGGGGAGGCAGATACGCAGTATTTT
TRBJ1-2,NA,NA,TRBV19,CASSIGRGTGGYTF,TGTGCCAGTAGTATTGGCAGGGGTACGGGTGGCTACACCTTC